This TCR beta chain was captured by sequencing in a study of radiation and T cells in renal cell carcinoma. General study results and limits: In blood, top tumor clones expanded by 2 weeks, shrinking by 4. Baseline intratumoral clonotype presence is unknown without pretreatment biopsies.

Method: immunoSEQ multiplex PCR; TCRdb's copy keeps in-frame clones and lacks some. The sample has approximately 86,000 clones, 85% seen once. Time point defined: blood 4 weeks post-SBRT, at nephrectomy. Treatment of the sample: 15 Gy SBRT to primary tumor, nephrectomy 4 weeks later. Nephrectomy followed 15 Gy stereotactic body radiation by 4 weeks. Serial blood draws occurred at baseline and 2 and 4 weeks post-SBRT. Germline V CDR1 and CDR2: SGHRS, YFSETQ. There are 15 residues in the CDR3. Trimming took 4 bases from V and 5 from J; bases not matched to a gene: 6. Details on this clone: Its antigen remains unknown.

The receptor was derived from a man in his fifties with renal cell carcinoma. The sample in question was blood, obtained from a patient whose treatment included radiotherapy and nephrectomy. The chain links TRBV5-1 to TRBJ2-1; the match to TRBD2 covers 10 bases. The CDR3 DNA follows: TGCGCCAGCAGCCTTAGCGGGAGGACCAACAATGAGCAGTTCTTC. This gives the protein CASSLSGRTNNEQFF.